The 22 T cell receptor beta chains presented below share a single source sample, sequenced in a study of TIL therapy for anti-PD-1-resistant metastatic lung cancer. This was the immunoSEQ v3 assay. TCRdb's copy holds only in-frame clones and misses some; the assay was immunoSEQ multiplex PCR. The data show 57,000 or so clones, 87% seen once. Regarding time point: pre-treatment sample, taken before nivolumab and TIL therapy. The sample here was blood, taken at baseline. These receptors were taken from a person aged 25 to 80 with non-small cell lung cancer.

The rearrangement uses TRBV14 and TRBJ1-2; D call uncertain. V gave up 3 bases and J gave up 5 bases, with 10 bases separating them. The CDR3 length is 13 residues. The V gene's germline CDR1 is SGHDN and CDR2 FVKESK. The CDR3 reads CASSHLGRYGYTF. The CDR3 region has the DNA TGTGCCAGCAGCCATTTAGGGAGGTATGGCTACACCTTC.

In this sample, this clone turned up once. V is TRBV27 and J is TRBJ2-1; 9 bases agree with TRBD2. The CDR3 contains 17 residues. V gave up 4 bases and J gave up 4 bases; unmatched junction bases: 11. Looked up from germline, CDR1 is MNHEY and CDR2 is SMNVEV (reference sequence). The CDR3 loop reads CASSSLRSGGFYNEQFF. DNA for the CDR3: TGTGCCAGCAGTTCCCTCCGAAGCGGGGGGTTTTACAATGAGCAGTTCTTC.

The DNA of the CDR3 is TGTGCCATCGGGTCGGAGCGGGAGGGCCGCACCTACAATGAGCAGTTCTTC. Translating gives CAIGSEREGRTYNEQFF. V usage is TRBV10-3 and J usage is TRBJ2-1, with TRBD2 matching 10 bases. This CDR3 has 17 amino acids. V was clipped by 8 bases and J by 2 bases; unmatched bases: 12. The germline V gene has CDR1 ENHRY and CDR2 SYGVKD.

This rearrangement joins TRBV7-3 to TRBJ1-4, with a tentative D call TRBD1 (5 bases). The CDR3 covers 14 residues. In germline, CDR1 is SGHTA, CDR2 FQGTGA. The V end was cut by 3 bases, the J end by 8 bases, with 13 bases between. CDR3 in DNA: TGTGCCAGCAGCTTCGGGACCGTCGGGGAAAAACTGTTTTTT. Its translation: CASSFGTVGEKLFF.

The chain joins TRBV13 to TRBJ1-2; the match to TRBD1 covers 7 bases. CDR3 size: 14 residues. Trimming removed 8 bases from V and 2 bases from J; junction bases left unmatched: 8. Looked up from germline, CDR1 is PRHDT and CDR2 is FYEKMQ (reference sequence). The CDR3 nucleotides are TGTGCCAGCTCCACCGCGACAGGGAACTATGGCTACACCTTC. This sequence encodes CASSTATGNYGYTF.

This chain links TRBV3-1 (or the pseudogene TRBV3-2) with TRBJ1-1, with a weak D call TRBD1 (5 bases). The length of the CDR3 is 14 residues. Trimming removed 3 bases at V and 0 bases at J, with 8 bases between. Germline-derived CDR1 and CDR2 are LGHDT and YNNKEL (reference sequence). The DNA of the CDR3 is TGTGCCAGCAGCCAGGGGACCATGAACACTGAAGCTTTCTTT. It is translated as CASSQGTMNTEAFF.

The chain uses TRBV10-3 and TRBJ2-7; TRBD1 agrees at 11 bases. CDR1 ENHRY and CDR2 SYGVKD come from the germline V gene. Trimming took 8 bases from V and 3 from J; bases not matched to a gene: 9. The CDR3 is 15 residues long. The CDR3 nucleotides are TGTGCCATCCCGGGGGGGACAGGGGGATTCTACGAGCAGTACTTC. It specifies CAIPGGTGGFYEQYF.

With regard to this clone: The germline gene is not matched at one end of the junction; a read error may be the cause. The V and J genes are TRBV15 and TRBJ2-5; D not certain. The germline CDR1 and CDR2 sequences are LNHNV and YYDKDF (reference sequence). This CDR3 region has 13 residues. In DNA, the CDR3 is TGTGCCACCAGCTACGACCGTCAAGGGACCCAGTACTTC. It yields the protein CATSYDRQGTQYF.

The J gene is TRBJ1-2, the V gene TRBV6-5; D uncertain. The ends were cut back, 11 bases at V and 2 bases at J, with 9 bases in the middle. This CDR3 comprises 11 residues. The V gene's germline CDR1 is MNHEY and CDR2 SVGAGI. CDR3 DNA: TGTGCCCGATCCCAGAACTATGGCTACACCTTC. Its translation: CARSQNYGYTF.

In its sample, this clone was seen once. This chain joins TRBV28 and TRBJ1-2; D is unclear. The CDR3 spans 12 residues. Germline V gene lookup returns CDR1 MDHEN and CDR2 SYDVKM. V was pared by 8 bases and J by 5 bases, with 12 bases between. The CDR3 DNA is TGTGCCAGCGACTACAGAGGGTATGGCTACACCTTC. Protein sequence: CASDYRGYGYTF.

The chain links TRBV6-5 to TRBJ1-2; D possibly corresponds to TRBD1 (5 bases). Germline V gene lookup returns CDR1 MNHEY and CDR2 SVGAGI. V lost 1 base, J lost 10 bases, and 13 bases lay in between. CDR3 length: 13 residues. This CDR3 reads CASSYWGGEAYTF. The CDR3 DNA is TGTGCCAGCAGTTACTGGGGGGGGGAGGCCTACACCTTC.

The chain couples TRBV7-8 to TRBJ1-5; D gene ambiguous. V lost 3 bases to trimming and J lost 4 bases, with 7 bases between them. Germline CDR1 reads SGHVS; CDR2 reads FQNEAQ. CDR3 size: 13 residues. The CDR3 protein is CASSLNINQPQHF. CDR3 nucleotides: TGTGCCAGCAGCTTGAATATTAATCAGCCCCAGCATTTT.

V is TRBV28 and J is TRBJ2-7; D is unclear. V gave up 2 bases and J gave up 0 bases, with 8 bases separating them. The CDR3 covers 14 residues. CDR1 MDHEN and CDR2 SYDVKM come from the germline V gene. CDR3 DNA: TGTGCCAGCAGTTTAAATTCCCCCTCCTACGAGCAGTACTTC. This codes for CASSLNSPSYEQYF.

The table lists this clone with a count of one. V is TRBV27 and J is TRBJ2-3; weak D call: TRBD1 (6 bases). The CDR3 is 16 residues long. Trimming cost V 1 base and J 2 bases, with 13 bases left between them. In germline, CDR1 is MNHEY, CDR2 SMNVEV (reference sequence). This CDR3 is CASSLFFGQLTDTQYF. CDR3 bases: TGTGCCAGCAGTTTATTTTTTGGACAGCTCACAGATACGCAGTATTTT.

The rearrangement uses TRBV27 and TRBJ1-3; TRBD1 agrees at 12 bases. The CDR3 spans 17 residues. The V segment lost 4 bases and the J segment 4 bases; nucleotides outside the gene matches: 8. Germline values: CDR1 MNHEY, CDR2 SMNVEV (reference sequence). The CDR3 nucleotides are TGTGCCAGCAGTTCAATTGGGACAGGGGGCGACGGAAACACCATATATTTT. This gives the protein CASSSIGTGGDGNTIYF.

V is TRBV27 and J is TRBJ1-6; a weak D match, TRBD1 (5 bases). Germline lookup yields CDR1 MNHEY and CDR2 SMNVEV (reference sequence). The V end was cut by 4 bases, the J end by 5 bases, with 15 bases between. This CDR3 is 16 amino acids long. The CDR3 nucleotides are TGTGCCAGCAGTTCCTCCAGGGCCAGCGATAATTCACCCCTCCACTTT. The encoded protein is CASSSSRASDNSPLHF.

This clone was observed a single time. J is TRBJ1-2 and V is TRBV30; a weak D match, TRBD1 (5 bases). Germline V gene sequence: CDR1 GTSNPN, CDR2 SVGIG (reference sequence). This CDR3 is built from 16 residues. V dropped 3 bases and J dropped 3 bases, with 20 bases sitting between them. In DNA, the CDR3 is TGTGCCTGGAGGGACGTCCGGGCAGGGTCTGACTATGGCTACACCTTC. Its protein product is CAWRDVRAGSDYGYTF.

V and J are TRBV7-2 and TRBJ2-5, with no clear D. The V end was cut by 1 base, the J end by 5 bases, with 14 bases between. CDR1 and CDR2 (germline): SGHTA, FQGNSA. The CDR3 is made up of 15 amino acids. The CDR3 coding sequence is TGTGCCAGCAGCTTAGGGGCAGGCCGGCGGGAGACCCAGTACTTC. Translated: CASSLGAGRRETQYF.

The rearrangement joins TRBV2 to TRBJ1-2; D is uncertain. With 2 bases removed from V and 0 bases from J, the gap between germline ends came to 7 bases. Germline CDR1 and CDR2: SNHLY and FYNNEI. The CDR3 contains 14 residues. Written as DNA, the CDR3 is TGTGCCAGCAGTGAACCCAAGTCTAACTATGGCTACACCTTC. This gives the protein CASSEPKSNYGYTF.

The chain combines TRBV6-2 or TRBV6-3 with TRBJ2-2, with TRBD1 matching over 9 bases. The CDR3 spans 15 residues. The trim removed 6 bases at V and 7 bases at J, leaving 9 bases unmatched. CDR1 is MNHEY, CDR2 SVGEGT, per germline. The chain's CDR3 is CASSGTGRLDGELFF. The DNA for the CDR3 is TGTGCCAGCAGCGGGACAGGGCGGTTGGACGGGGAGCTGTTTTTT.

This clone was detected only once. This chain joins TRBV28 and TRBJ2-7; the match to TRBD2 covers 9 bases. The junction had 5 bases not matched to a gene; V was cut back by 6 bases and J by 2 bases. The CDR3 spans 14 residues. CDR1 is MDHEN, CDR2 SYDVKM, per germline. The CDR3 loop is CASSRLAETYEQYF. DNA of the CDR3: TGTGCCAGCAGCAGACTAGCGGAGACCTACGAGCAGTACTTC.

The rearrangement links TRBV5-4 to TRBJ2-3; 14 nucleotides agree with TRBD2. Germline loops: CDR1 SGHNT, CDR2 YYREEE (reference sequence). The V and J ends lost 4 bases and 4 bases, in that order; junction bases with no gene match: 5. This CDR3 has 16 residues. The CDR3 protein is CASSPGTSGSSDTQYF. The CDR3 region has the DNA TGTGCCAGCAGCCCCGGGACTAGCGGGAGCTCAGATACGCAGTATTTT.